Sequencing of this TCR beta chain was carried out in a study of identical twins. Whole-study results and caveats: Twin sharing of out-of-frame TCR alpha was underestimated by models in monozygotic pairs. Memory repertoires lacked the insertion deficit that abundant cord blood beta clonotypes showed. Diverse VJ usage suggested most zero-insertion clonotypes were not invariant T cells.

About this clonotype itself: The target antigen is unknown.

The CDR3 extends over 11 amino acids. The V gene lost 7 bases and the J gene lost 14 bases, with 15 bases spanning the gap. Each CDR3 protein is one row after TCRdb ran MiXCR on the 5' RACE reads. The profile shows over 600,000 distinct CDR3 sequences, less than 25% of them singletons. This sample also appeared in a second study, on T cells expressing NK-cell markers. That source adds: Only alpha-beta TCR T cells were sorted in several experiments, using an anti-gamma-delta TCR antibody.

The chain carries TRBV12-3 or TRBV12-4 and TRBJ2-1, with D maybe TRBD2 (6 bases). The source is a woman aged 18-29 years in good health. Sample: PBMCs. Written as DNA, the CDR3 is TGTGCCAGCACCCCGGGGGTACAAGAGTTCTTC. It yields the protein CASTPGVQEFF.